These T cell receptor beta chains were read from a single sample in a study of T cell responses to AZD1222 COVID-19 vaccine. TCRdb keeps only in-frame clones here, not all; method: immunoSEQ multiplex PCR. The sample consists of about 88,000 clones, around nine tenths of them appearing once. Sequenced material: peripheral blood, taken on day 0 of MenACWY control vaccination. These receptors all stem from an adult in good health. The CDR3 runs from the conserved cysteine through the conserved F or W. Fields, in order: V gene, J gene, clone size, D gene, CDR3 protein, CDR3 DNA. A D gene is named only where the DNA matches it firmly. For some rows the clone size is stated as once, few or many, or as a class when expanded; others skip it.

v_gene: TRBV6-2/TRBV6-3
j_gene: TRBJ2-1
abundance: .
d_gene: TRBD2
CDR3aa: CASSYTSGALLF
CDR3nt: TGTGCCAGCAGTTACACTAGCGGGGCTCTGCTCTTC

v_gene: TRBV29-1
j_gene: TRBJ2-1
abundance: once
d_gene: TRBD2
CDR3aa: CSVDSGSEQFF
CDR3nt: TGCAGCGTGGATAGCGGGAGTGAGCAGTTCTTC

v_gene: TRBV7-6
j_gene: TRBJ2-1
abundance: .
d_gene: .
CDR3aa: CASSLGRHNEQFF
CDR3nt: TGTGCCAGCAGCTTAGGCCGCCACAATGAGCAGTTCTTC

v_gene: TRBV6-5
j_gene: TRBJ1-1
abundance: once
d_gene: .
CDR3aa: CASRTKGGPGTEAFF
CDR3nt: TGTGCCAGCAGGACGAAGGGGGGACCTGGCACTGAAGCTTTCTTT

v_gene: TRBV15
j_gene: TRBJ1-4
abundance: .
d_gene: .
CDR3aa: CATSRDSVQDGKLFF
CDR3nt: TGTGCCACCAGCAGAGATTCGGTTCAAGACGGAAAACTGTTTTTT

v_gene: TRBV7-2
j_gene: TRBJ1-2
abundance: .
d_gene: .
CDR3aa: CASSPRLGAEGYTF
CDR3nt: TGTGCCAGCAGCCCCCGTTTAGGCGCGGAGGGCTACACCTTC

v_gene: TRBV5-5
j_gene: TRBJ1-2
abundance: .
d_gene: .
CDR3aa: CASSLVSPNPFNYGYTF
CDR3nt: TGTGCCAGCAGCTTGGTCTCGCCCAATCCCTTCAACTATGGCTACACCTTC

v_gene: TRBV19
j_gene: TRBJ1-5
abundance: .
d_gene: .
CDR3aa: CASSIGQSSNQPQHF
CDR3nt: TGTGCCAGTAGTATAGGACAGTCTAGCAATCAGCCCCAGCATTTT

v_gene: TRBV21-1
j_gene: TRBJ1-5
abundance: .
d_gene: .
CDR3aa: CAREGCQPQHF
CDR3nt: TGTGCCAGAGAAGGGTGTCAGCCCCAGCATTTT

v_gene: TRBV5-1
j_gene: TRBJ1-4
abundance: once
d_gene: TRBD1
CDR3aa: CASSPDRINEKLFF
CDR3nt: TGCGCCAGCAGCCCGGACAGGATAAATGAAAAACTGTTTTTT

v_gene: TRBV28
j_gene: TRBJ2-1
abundance: few
d_gene: .
CDR3aa: CASSFPGAEYNEQFF
CDR3nt: TGTGCCAGCAGTTTCCCGGGGGCCGAGTACAATGAGCAGTTCTTC

v_gene: TRBV5-1
j_gene: TRBJ1-6
abundance: .
d_gene: .
CDR3aa: CASSLDVRGSPLHF
CDR3nt: TGCGCCAGCAGCTTGGACGTTAGGGGGTCACCCCTCCACTTT

v_gene: TRBV10-1
j_gene: TRBJ1-1
abundance: few
d_gene: .
CDR3aa: CASSESTATEAFF
CDR3nt: TGCGCCAGCAGTGAGTCGACAGCCACTGAAGCTTTCTTT

v_gene: TRBV12-3/TRBV12-4
j_gene: TRBJ1-6
abundance: .
d_gene: .
CDR3aa: CASTSYNSPLHF
CDR3nt: TGTGCCAGCACCAGCTATAATTCACCCCTCCACTTT

v_gene: TRBV27
j_gene: TRBJ1-5
abundance: .
d_gene: .
CDR3aa: CASSFGVSGPQHF
CDR3nt: TGTGCCAGCAGTTTTGGGGTTTCCGGGCCCCAGCATTTT

v_gene: TRBV10-3
j_gene: TRBJ1-3
abundance: .
d_gene: .
CDR3aa: CAISGMEATSGNTIYF
CDR3nt: TGTGCCATCAGTGGAATGGAGGCCACTTCGGGAAACACCATATATTTT

v_gene: TRBV6-2/TRBV6-3
j_gene: TRBJ1-5
abundance: once
d_gene: .
CDR3aa: CASSQSGGRSQHF
CDR3nt: TGTGCCAGCAGCCAAAGCGGGGGTAGGTCCCAGCATTTT

v_gene: TRBV14
j_gene: TRBJ1-6
abundance: .
d_gene: .
CDR3aa: CASSQDITPNNSPLHF
CDR3nt: TGTGCCAGCAGCCAAGACATCACCCCCAATAATTCACCCCTCCACTTT

v_gene: TRBV2
j_gene: TRBJ2-2
abundance: .
d_gene: .
CDR3aa: CASGGLNTGELFF
CDR3nt: TGTGCCAGCGGGGGGCTGAACACCGGGGAGCTGTTTTTT

v_gene: TRBV12-2
j_gene: TRBJ1-4
abundance: .
d_gene: .
CDR3aa: CASRLATALRDSSNEKLFF
CDR3nt: TGTGCAAGTCGCTTGGCCACCGCCCTACGGGACAGTAGTAATGAAAAACTGTTTTTT

v_gene: TRBV6-1
j_gene: TRBJ1-2
abundance: .
d_gene: .
CDR3aa: CASSEGAEGYGYTF
CDR3nt: TGTGCCAGCAGTGAAGGGGCAGAGGGTTATGGCTACACCTTC

v_gene: TRBV11-2
j_gene: TRBJ1-4
abundance: .
d_gene: .
CDR3aa: CASSFLENEKLFF
CDR3nt: TGTGCCAGCAGCTTTCTCGAGAATGAAAAACTGTTTTTT

v_gene: TRBV11-2
j_gene: TRBJ1-1
abundance: .
d_gene: .
CDR3aa: CASSLDRTEAFF
CDR3nt: TGTGCCAGCAGCTTAGATCGCACTGAAGCTTTCTTT

v_gene: TRBV5-1
j_gene: TRBJ2-2
abundance: .
d_gene: .
CDR3aa: CASRHSRNTGELFF
CDR3nt: TGCGCCAGCAGGCACAGCCGTAACACCGGGGAGCTGTTTTTT

v_gene: TRBV5-1
j_gene: TRBJ2-7
abundance: .
d_gene: TRBD1
CDR3aa: CASSLEGQGVREQYF
CDR3nt: TGCGCCAGCAGCTTGGAGGGACAGGGGGTGAGGGAGCAGTACTTC

v_gene: TRBV7-2
j_gene: TRBJ2-5
abundance: few
d_gene: TRBD2
CDR3aa: CASSLKRGETQYF
CDR3nt: TGTGCCAGCAGCTTAAAGCGGGGAGAGACCCAGTACTTC

v_gene: TRBV9
j_gene: TRBJ1-3
abundance: .
d_gene: .
CDR3aa: CASSVGSDSGNTIYF
CDR3nt: TGTGCCAGCAGCGTAGGGAGCGACTCTGGAAACACCATATATTTT

v_gene: TRBV7-9
j_gene: TRBJ2-7
abundance: .
d_gene: .
CDR3aa: CASSSPGQNFYEQYF
CDR3nt: TGTGCCAGCAGCTCCCCCGGGCAGAATTTCTACGAGCAGTACTTC

v_gene: TRBV7-3
j_gene: TRBJ1-5
abundance: .
d_gene: .
CDR3aa: CASSNSYNQPQHF
CDR3nt: TGTGCCAGCAGCAACAGCTACAATCAGCCCCAGCATTTT

v_gene: TRBV7-9
j_gene: TRBJ1-4
abundance: .
d_gene: .
CDR3aa: CASSPGALGTNEKLFF
CDR3nt: TGTGCCAGCAGCCCCGGGGCTTTGGGAACTAATGAAAAACTGTTTTTT

v_gene: TRBV29-1
j_gene: TRBJ2-1
abundance: .
d_gene: .
CDR3aa: CSVDFPGQNTNEQFF
CDR3nt: TGCAGCGTTGACTTCCCCGGACAGAACACCAATGAGCAGTTCTTC

v_gene: TRBV7-9
j_gene: TRBJ2-5
abundance: .
d_gene: .
CDR3aa: CASSFWAQQETQYF
CDR3nt: TGTGCCAGCAGCTTCTGGGCCCAGCAAGAGACCCAGTACTTC

v_gene: TRBV7-2
j_gene: TRBJ2-5
abundance: .
d_gene: TRBD2
CDR3aa: CASSFRTSGRAIPKETQYF
CDR3nt: TGTGCCAGCAGCTTCAGGACTAGCGGGAGGGCCATTCCCAAGGAGACCCAGTACTTC

v_gene: TRBV3-1/TRBV3-2
j_gene: TRBJ2-7
abundance: .
d_gene: .
CDR3aa: CASSQGPYEQYF
CDR3nt: TGTGCCAGCAGCCAAGGCCCCTACGAGCAGTACTTC

v_gene: TRBV6-5
j_gene: TRBJ1-3
abundance: .
d_gene: .
CDR3aa: CASRGVSSGNTIYF
CDR3nt: TGTGCCAGCCGGGGGGTAAGCTCTGGAAACACCATATATTTT

v_gene: TRBV28
j_gene: TRBJ1-2
abundance: .
d_gene: .
CDR3aa: CASSFFWGGNYGYTF
CDR3nt: TGTGCCAGCAGTTTTTTTTGGGGTGGAAACTATGGCTACACCTTC

v_gene: TRBV5-8
j_gene: TRBJ1-6
abundance: once
d_gene: .
CDR3aa: CASRVSLGSPLHF
CDR3nt: TGTGCCAGCAGGGTCAGTCTCGGCTCACCCCTCCACTTT

v_gene: TRBV6-5
j_gene: TRBJ2-7
abundance: .
d_gene: .
CDR3aa: CASSYSGTYEQYF
CDR3nt: TGTGCCAGCAGTTACTCTGGGACCTACGAGCAGTACTTC

v_gene: TRBV6-5
j_gene: TRBJ2-3
abundance: .
d_gene: .
CDR3aa: CASSSRGGTDTQYF
CDR3nt: TGTGCCAGCAGTTCCAGGGGCGGCACAGATACGCAGTATTTT

v_gene: TRBV28
j_gene: TRBJ1-1
abundance: .
d_gene: .
CDR3aa: CASSSHTTIEAFF
CDR3nt: TGTGCCAGCAGTTCTCATACTACGATTGAAGCTTTCTTT

v_gene: TRBV7-7
j_gene: TRBJ2-3
abundance: .
d_gene: TRBD2
CDR3aa: CASSLGLAGDADTQYF
CDR3nt: TGTGCTAGCAGCTTGGGACTAGCGGGGGACGCAGATACGCAGTATTTT

v_gene: TRBV27
j_gene: TRBJ2-7
abundance: .
d_gene: TRBD2
CDR3aa: CASSPTSGSMYEQYF
CDR3nt: TGTGCCAGCAGTCCTACTAGCGGGAGTATGTACGAGCAGTACTTC

v_gene: TRBV7-6
j_gene: TRBJ1-3
abundance: .
d_gene: .
CDR3aa: CASSLERGVRGRNTIYF
CDR3nt: TGTGCCAGCAGCTTGGAGAGGGGGGTTCGGGGGAGAAACACCATATATTTT

v_gene: TRBV5-1
j_gene: TRBJ2-7
abundance: few
d_gene: TRBD2
CDR3aa: CASSFFGLAGAIFEQYF
CDR3nt: TGCGCCAGCAGCTTCTTTGGACTAGCGGGAGCGATCTTCGAGCAGTACTTC

v_gene: TRBV3-1/TRBV3-2
j_gene: TRBJ2-3
abundance: .
d_gene: .
CDR3aa: CASSQASTDTQYF
CDR3nt: TGTGCCAGCAGCCAAGCGAGCACAGATACGCAGTATTTT

v_gene: TRBV4-1
j_gene: TRBJ2-1
abundance: .
d_gene: TRBD2
CDR3aa: CASSQDRTSGRAYNEQFF
CDR3nt: TGCGCCAGCAGCCAAGATAGGACTAGCGGGAGGGCTTACAATGAGCAGTTCTTC

v_gene: TRBV14
j_gene: TRBJ2-7
abundance: .
d_gene: .
CDR3aa: CASSRSGAGGFYEQYF
CDR3nt: TGTGCCAGCAGCCGTTCCGGGGCCGGCGGTTTCTACGAGCAGTACTTC

v_gene: TRBV19
j_gene: TRBJ1-2
abundance: .
d_gene: .
CDR3aa: CASSIPGFLYGYTF
CDR3nt: TGTGCCAGTAGTATCCCCGGATTCCTCTATGGCTACACCTTC

v_gene: TRBV7-8
j_gene: TRBJ1-1
abundance: .
d_gene: TRBD1
CDR3aa: CASSNRDREGTEAFF
CDR3nt: TGTGCCAGCAGCAACCGGGACAGGGAAGGGACTGAAGCTTTCTTT

v_gene: TRBV15
j_gene: TRBJ1-4
abundance: .
d_gene: TRBD1
CDR3aa: CATSRYRGGDEKLFF
CDR3nt: TGTGCCACCAGCAGATACAGGGGAGGCGATGAAAAACTGTTTTTT

v_gene: TRBV20-1
j_gene: TRBJ2-1
abundance: .
d_gene: .
CDR3aa: CSASVGGNPYNEQFF
CDR3nt: TGCAGTGCTAGTGTGGGCGGGAACCCTTACAATGAGCAGTTCTTC

v_gene: TRBV10-2
j_gene: TRBJ1-5
abundance: .
d_gene: .
CDR3aa: CASSESGGRNQPQHF
CDR3nt: TGCGCCAGCAGTGAGTCCGGGGGTAGAAATCAGCCCCAGCATTTT

v_gene: TRBV12-3/TRBV12-4
j_gene: TRBJ1-2
abundance: .
d_gene: .
CDR3aa: CASSLKGEGGYTF
CDR3nt: TGTGCCAGCAGTTTAAAGGGGGAGGGTGGCTACACCTTC

v_gene: TRBV6-1
j_gene: TRBJ1-2
abundance: .
d_gene: TRBD1
CDR3aa: CASSEGPIGPGTGGNGYTF
CDR3nt: TGTGCCAGCAGTGAAGGTCCCATCGGTCCCGGGACAGGGGGCAATGGCTACACCTTC

v_gene: TRBV7-2
j_gene: TRBJ2-3
abundance: .
d_gene: TRBD2
CDR3aa: CASSLQAGGTDTQYF
CDR3nt: TGTGCCAGCAGCTTACAGGCGGGGGGGACAGATACGCAGTATTTT